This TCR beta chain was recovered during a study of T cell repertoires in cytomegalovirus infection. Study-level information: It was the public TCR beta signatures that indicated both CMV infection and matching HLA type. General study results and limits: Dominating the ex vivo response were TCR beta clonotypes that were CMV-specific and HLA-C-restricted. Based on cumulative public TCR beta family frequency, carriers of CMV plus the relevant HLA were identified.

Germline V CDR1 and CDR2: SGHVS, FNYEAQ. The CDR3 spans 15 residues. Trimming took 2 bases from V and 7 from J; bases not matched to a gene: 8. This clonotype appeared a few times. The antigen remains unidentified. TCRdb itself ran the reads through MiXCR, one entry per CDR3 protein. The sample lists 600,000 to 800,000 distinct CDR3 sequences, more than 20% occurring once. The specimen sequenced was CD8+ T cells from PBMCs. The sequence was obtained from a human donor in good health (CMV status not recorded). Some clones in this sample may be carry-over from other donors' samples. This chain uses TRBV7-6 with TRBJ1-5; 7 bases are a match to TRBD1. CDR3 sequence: CASSLPRTGRQPQHF. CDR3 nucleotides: TGTGCCAGCAGCTTACCGAGGACAGGAAGGCAGCCCCAGCATTTT.